Below, 9 T cell receptor beta chains from the same sample are listed, as sequenced in a study of blood T cell repertoires in COVID-19. TCRdb keeps only in-frame clones here, not all; method: immunoSEQ multiplex PCR. The sample comprises about 150,000 clones, around 80% of which are singletons, and over 8% rests with the top ten. Sequenced input: peripheral blood. The source of these receptors is a woman aged 45-59 years with acute or convalescent COVID-19.

This chain joins TRBV28 and TRBJ1-1; the D gene is possibly TRBD1 (6 bases). V was clipped by 6 bases and J by 2 bases, with 13 bases between them. The length of the CDR3 is 14 residues. The germline V gene has CDR1 MDHEN and CDR2 SYDVKM. CDR3 protein: CASRAGEINTEAFF. For the CDR3, the DNA is TGTGCCAGCAGGGCAGGGGAGATCAACACTGAAGCTTTCTTT.

The J gene is TRBJ1-2, the V gene TRBV28; the match to TRBD1 covers 8 bases. CDR1 is MDHEN, CDR2 SYDVKM, per germline. CDR3 size: 11 residues. J was trimmed by 12 bases and V by 6 bases; bases with no gene match: 6. CDR3 region: CASRETGVHTF. DNA of the CDR3: TGTGCCAGCAGGGAGACAGGGGTCCACACCTTC.

Details on this clone: This sample also contains other DNA sequences that code for the same CDR3. V is TRBV7-3 and J is TRBJ2-7, with 8 bases identical to TRBD2. V trimming: 4 bases; J trimming: 3 bases; junction bases outside the gene matches: 2. This CDR3 contains 13 residues. CDR1 SGHTA and CDR2 FQGTGA come from the germline V gene. Here the CDR3 DNA reads TGTGCCAGCAGCTCGGGACTAGGCTACGAGCAGTACTTC. It specifies CASSSGLGYEQYF.

CDR3 amino acids: CASSSHGDYGYTF. CDR3 DNA: TGTGCCAGCAGTTCGCACGGGGACTATGGCTACACCTTC. This rearrangement joins TRBV6-5 to TRBJ1-2; the D is unclear. V lost 4 bases to trimming and J lost 3 bases, with 9 bases between them. The length of the CDR3 is 13 residues. Germline CDR1 and CDR2: MNHEY and SVGAGI.

V usage is TRBV5-1 and J usage is TRBJ1-2, with D unresolved. CDR1 and CDR2 (germline): SGHRS, YFSETQ. Trimming left V 1 base short and J 3 bases short, with 13 bases between. The CDR3 runs to 15 residues. CDR3 sequence reads: CASSLTLAQDYGYTF. Here the CDR3 DNA reads TGCGCCAGCAGCTTGACCCTCGCGCAGGACTATGGCTACACCTTC. Supplemented by reference TRBV5-1 and TRBJ1-2, the full variable domain reads KAGVTQTPRYLIKTRGQQVTLSCSPISGHRSVSWYQQTPGQGLQFLFEYFSETQRNKGNFPGRFSGRQFSNSRSEMNVSTLELGDSALYLCASSLTLAQDYGYTFGSGTRLTVV.

This rearrangement joins TRBV19 to TRBJ2-6; tentative D call: TRBD1 (6 bases). The germline gives CDR1 LNHDA, CDR2 SQIVND (reference sequence). V lost 5 bases, J lost 0 bases, and 8 bases lay in between. There are 15 residues in the CDR3. The CDR3 DNA sequence: TGTGCCAGTAGTCAACAGGGCTCTGGGGCCAACGTCCTGACTTTC. This codes for CASSQQGSGANVLTF.

This sequence joins TRBV5-4 and TRBJ1-5; possibly TRBD1 for D (6 bases). The V end lost 1 base, the J end lost 2 bases, and 16 bases lay between the germline ends. The CDR3 sequence is 17 residues long. CDR1 and CDR2 from the germline V gene are SGHNT and YYREEE (reference sequence). This CDR3 is CASSLYGGPSGNQPQHF. The CDR3 region has the DNA TGTGCCAGCAGCTTGTACGGGGGGCCTTCAGGCAATCAGCCCCAGCATTTT.

The chain has TRBV30 and TRBJ2-3, with D tentatively TRBD2 (6 bases). Germline V gene data show CDR1 as GTSNPN and CDR2 as SVGIG (reference sequence). V shed 2 bases and J shed 0 bases, with 9 bases lying between them. This CDR3 has 14 amino acids. The CDR3 loop is CAWSQSGSTDTQYF. The CDR3 DNA reads as TGTGCCTGGAGTCAAAGCGGGAGCACAGATACGCAGTATTTT.

This rearrangement joins TRBV3-1 (or the pseudogene TRBV3-2) to TRBJ1-3; 8 positions agree with TRBD1. Trimming at V came to 4 bases and at J to 0 bases, leaving 5 bases not matched to a gene. CDR1 and CDR2 from the germline V gene are LGHDT and YNNKEL (reference sequence). CDR3 length: 16 residues. The DNA for the CDR3 is TGTGCCAGCAGCCGAGGACAGGGAAACTCTGGAAACACCATATATTTT. Translating gives CASSRGQGNSGNTIYF.